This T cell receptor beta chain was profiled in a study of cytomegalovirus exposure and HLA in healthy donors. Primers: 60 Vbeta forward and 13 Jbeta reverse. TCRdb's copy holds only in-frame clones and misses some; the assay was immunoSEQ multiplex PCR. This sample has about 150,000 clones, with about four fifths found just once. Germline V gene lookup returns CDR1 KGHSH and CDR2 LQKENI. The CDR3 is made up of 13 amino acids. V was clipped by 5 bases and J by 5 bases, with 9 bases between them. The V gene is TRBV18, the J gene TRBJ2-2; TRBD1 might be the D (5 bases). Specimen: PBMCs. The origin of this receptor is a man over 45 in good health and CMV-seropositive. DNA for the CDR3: TGTGCCAGCTCAAATAGACAGACCGGGGAGCTGTTTTTT. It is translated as CASSNRQTGELFF. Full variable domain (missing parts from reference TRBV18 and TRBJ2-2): NAGVMQNPRHLVRRRGQEARLRCSPMKGHSHVYWYRQLPEEGLKFMVYLQKENIIDESGMPKERFSAEFPKEGPSILRIQQVVRGDSAAYFCASSNRQTGELFFGEGSRLTVL.